Listed below are T cell receptor beta chains from one sample, sequenced in a study of T cell repertoires in cytomegalovirus infection. TCRdb reanalysed the reads using MiXCR and keeps one entry per CDR3 protein. The table lists 310,000 or so distinct CDR3 sequences, roughly 17% of them singletons, with approximately 12% in the top ten. Sample: PBMCs. Every receptor here comes from a human donor in good health (CMV status not recorded). Some clones in this sample may be carry-over from other donors' samples. Each CDR3 is given with its conserved first and last residue. The order of the fields is V gene, D gene, J gene, clone size, CDR3 protein, CDR3 DNA. A D gene is named only where the DNA matches it firmly. Clone size is not always given. Where it is, it says once, few, many or a class for expanded clones.

>TRBV14|TRBD1|TRBJ1-2|-
CASSQTRTGVYVYGYTF
TGTGCCAGCAGCCAGACTCGGACAGGGGTTTATGTCTATGGCTACACCTTC
>TRBV12-3/TRBV12-4|-|TRBJ2-1|few
CASSKQESYNEQFF
TGTGCCAGCAGTAAACAGGAGTCCTACAATGAGCAGTTCTTC
>TRBV7-2|-|TRBJ2-5|many
CASSPFFSVQTQYF
TGTGCCAGCAGCCCCTTCTTCTCGGTCCAGACCCAGTACTTC
>TRBV28|-|TRBJ1-5|-
CASSSPSRVQPQHF
TGTGCCAGCAGTTCGCCTTCTAGGGTCCAGCCCCAGCATTTT
>TRBV7-9|-|TRBJ2-5|many
CASSPSAETQYF
TGTGCCAGCAGCCCCTCGGCGGAGACCCAGTACTTC
>TRBV9|-|TRBJ2-2|-
CASSVVGNPTNTGELFF
TGTGCCAGCAGCGTAGTGGGGAATCCCACGAACACCGGGGAGCTGTTTTTT
>TRBV29-1|TRBD1|TRBJ2-3|few
CSVEDLGKDRLWSGPTDTQYF
TGCAGCGTTGAAGATCTAGGCAAGGACAGGTTATGGTCGGGCCCCACAGATACGCAGTATTTT
>TRBV12-3/TRBV12-4|-|TRBJ1-4|many
CASSPGGRTNEKLFF
TGTGCCAGCAGTCCCGGGGGGCGAACTAATGAAAAACTGTTTTTT
>TRBV10-3|-|TRBJ1-4|few
CAISDSAEWEKLFF
TGTGCCATCAGTGACTCGGCCGAGTGGGAAAAACTGTTTTTT
>TRBV5-5|-|TRBJ1-6|-
CASRRGSSSPLHF
TGTGCCAGCCGACGGGGATCTTCGTCACCCCTCCACTTT
>TRBV12-3/TRBV12-4|-|TRBJ2-3|many
CASSSGLASSTDTQYF
TGTGCCAGCAGTTCTGGGCTAGCGAGTAGCACAGATACGCAGTATTTT
>TRBV7-2|TRBD1|TRBJ1-1|many
CASSRESTGVGTEAFF
TGTGCCAGCAGCCGGGAAAGTACAGGGGTCGGAACTGAAGCTTTCTTT
>TRBV10-3|-|TRBJ1-3|few
CAIKGPLGNTIYF
TGTGCCATCAAAGGGCCCCTTGGAAACACCATATATTTT
>TRBV7-2|-|TRBJ2-3|many
CASSFLGDTQYF
TGTGCCAGCAGCTTTCTCGGGGATACGCAGTATTTT
>TRBV6-5|-|TRBJ1-6|few
CASSWGAGVSSYNSPLHF
TGTGCCAGCAGTTGGGGGGCAGGCGTTAGCTCCTATAATTCACCCCTCCACTTT
>TRBV12-3/TRBV12-4|-|TRBJ1-6|many
CASSLPVGPLHF
TGTGCCAGCTCCCTACCGGTCGGGCCCCTCCACTTT
>TRBV2|-|TRBJ1-1|-
CASSELEQGNTEAFF
TGTGCCAGCAGTGAACTTGAGCAGGGGAACACTGAAGCTTTCTTT
>TRBV4-1|TRBD1|TRBJ1-2|-
CASSPGQNSNYGYTF
TGCGCCAGCAGCCCGGGACAGAACAGTAACTATGGCTACACCTTC
>TRBV4-3|-|TRBJ1-2|-
CASSQFLGDWKGYTF
TGCGCCAGCAGCCAATTTTTAGGGGACTGGAAAGGCTACACCTTC
>TRBV2|-|TRBJ1-2|once
CASSGQVPFYGYTF
TGTGCCAGCAGTGGACAGGTTCCCTTCTATGGCTACACCTTC
>TRBV4-1|-|TRBJ2-5|few
CASSPLLGQETQYF
TGCGCCAGCAGCCCACTTCTCGGACAAGAGACCCAGTACTTC
>TRBV6-2/TRBV6-3|TRBD2|TRBJ2-3|few
CASSYGVSSGSTDTQYF
TGTGCCAGCAGTTACGGTGTATCTAGCGGGAGCACAGATACGCAGTATTTT
>TRBV2|-|TRBJ1-2|-
CASSVEESNYGYTF
TGTGCCAGCAGTGTTGAGGAGTCTAACTATGGCTACACCTTC
>TRBV19|TRBD1|TRBJ1-2|once
CASLSGQVNYGYTF
TGTGCCAGCCTTTCGGGACAGGTTAACTATGGCTACACCTTC
>TRBV4-2|-|TRBJ2-5|many
CASSQVPRQDQETQYF
TGTGCCAGCAGCCAAGTTCCTAGACAGGATCAAGAGACCCAGTACTTC
>TRBV20-1|-|TRBJ1-6|-
CSASLSSRNSPLHF
TGCAGTGCTAGCCTTTCCTCCAGAAATTCACCCCTCCACTTT
>TRBV7-9|-|TRBJ1-6|few
CASSLGTNNSPLHF
TGTGCCAGCAGCCTAGGAACTAATAATTCACCCCTCCACTTT
>TRBV4-1|-|TRBJ1-5|many
CASSRGPATDNQPQHF
TGCGCCAGCAGCCGGGGCCCCGCAACCGACAATCAGCCCCAGCATTTT